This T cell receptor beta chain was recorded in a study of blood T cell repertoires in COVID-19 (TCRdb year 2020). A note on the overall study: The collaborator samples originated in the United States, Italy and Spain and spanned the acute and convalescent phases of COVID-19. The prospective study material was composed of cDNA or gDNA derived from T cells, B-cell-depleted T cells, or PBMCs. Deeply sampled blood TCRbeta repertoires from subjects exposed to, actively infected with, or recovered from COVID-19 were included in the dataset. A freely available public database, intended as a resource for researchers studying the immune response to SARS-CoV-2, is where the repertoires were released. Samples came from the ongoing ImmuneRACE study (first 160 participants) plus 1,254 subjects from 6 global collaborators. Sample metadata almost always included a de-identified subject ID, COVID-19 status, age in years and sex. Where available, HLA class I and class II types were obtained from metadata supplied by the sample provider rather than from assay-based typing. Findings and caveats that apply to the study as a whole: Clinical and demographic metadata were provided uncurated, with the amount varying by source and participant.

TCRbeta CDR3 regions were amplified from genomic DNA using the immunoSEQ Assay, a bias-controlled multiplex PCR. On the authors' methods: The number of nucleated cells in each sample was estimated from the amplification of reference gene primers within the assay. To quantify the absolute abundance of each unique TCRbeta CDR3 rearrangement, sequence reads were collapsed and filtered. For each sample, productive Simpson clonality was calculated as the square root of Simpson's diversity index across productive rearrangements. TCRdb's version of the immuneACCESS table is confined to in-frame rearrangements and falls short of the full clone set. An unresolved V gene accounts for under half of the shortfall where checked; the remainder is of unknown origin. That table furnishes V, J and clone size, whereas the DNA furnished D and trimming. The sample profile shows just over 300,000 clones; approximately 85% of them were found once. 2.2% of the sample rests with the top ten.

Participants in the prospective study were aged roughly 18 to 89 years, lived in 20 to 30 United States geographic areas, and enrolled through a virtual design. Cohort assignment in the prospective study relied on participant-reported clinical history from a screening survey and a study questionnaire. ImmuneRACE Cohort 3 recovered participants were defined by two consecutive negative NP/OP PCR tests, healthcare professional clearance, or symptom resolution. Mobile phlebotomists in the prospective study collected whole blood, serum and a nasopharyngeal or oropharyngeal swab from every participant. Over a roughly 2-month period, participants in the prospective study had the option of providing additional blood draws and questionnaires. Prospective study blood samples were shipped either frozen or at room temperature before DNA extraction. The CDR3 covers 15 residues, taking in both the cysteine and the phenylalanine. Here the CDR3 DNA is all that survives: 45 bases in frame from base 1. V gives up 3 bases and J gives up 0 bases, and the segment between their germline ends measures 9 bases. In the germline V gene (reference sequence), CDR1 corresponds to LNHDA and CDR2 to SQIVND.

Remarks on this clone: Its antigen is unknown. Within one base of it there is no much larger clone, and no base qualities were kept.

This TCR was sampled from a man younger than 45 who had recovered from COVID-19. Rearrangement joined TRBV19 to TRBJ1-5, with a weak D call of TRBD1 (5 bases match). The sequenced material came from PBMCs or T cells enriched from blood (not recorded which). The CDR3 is CASSMEGFSNQPQHF. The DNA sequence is TGTGCCAGTAGTATGGAGGGGTTTAGCAATCAGCCCCAGCATTTT. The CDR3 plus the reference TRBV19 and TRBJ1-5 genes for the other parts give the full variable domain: DGGITQSPKYLFRKEGQNVTLSCEQNLNHDAMYWYRQDPGQGLRLIYYSQIVNDFQKGDIAEGYSVSREKKESFPLTVTSAQKNPTAFYLCASSMEGFSNQPQHFGDGTRLSIL.